The T cell receptor (beta chain) described here comes from a study of T-cell reconstitution after alpha-beta-depleted transplantation in children. Unique molecular identifiers were used to barcode this TCRbeta library. MiXCR, applied by TCRdb to the PCR reads, yields one record per CDR3 protein. The top ten clones hold roughly 13% of a sample with around 500,000 distinct CDR3 sequences, 23% of them seen once. Germline CDR1 is KGHSH and CDR2 is LQKENI. The CDR3 has 15 amino acids. The V end was cut by 3 bases, the J end by 6 bases, with 18 bases between. This clonotype has a handful of counts. Specimen: PBMCs, mostly from graft donor cells, collected 360 days after TCRalphabeta/CD19-depleted stem cell transplant. The genes are TRBV18 and TRBJ2-7, with D possibly being TRBD1 (5 bases). The TCR comes from a boy less than two years old who had a stem cell transplant for acute myeloid leukemia, so the T cells may come from the graft donor. As DNA, the CDR3 is TGTGCCAGCTCACCGGGGCGTCAAGAGACTCGCGAGCAGTACTTC. It translates to CASSPGRQETREQYF.